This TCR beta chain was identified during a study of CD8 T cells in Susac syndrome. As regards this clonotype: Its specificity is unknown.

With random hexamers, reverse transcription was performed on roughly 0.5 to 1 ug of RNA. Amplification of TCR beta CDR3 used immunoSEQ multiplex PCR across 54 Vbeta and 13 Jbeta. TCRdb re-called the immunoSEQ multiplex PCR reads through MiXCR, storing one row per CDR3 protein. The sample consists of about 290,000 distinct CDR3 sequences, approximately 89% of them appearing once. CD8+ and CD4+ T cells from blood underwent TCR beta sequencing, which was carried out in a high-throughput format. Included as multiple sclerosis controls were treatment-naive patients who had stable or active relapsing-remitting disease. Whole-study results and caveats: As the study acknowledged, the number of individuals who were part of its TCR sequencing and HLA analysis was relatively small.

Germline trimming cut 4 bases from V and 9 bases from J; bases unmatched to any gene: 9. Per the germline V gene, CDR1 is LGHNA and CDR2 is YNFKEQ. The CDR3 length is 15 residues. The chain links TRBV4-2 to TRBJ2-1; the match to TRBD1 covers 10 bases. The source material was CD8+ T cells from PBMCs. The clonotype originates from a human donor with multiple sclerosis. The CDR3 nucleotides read TGTGCCAGCAGCCCGGAGGACAGGGGGGGTGGTGAGCAGTTCTTC. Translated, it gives CASSPEDRGGGEQFF.